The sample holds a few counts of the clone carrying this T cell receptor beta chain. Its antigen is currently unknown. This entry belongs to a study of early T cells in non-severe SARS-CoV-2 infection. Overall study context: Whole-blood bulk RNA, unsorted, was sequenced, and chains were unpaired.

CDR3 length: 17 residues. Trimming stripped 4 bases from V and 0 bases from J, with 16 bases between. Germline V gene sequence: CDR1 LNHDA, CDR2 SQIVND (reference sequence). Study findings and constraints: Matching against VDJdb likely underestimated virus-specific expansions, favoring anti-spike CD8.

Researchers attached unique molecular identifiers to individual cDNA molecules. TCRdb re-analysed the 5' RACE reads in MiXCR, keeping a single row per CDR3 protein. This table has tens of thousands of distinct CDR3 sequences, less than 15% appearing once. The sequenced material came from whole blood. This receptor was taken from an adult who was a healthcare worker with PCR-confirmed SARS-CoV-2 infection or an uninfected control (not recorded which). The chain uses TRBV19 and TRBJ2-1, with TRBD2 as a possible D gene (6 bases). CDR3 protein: CASSNRDSAISYNEQFF. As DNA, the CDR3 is TGTGCCAGTAGTAACCGGGACTCCGCAATCTCCTACAATGAGCAGTTCTTC.